This T cell receptor beta chain was recovered during a study of T cells in localized non-small cell lung cancer. Produced via immunoSEQ multiplex PCR; TCRdb's table is partial and in-frame only. The sample lists tens of thousands of clones; around 90% were seen once. Trimming took 6 bases from V and 7 from J, leaving 13 bases between them. CDR1 is MNHEY and CDR2 is SVGAGI in the germline V gene. The CDR3 spans 14 residues. Material: peripheral blood, obtained before any cancer treatment. The source is a man between 40 and 69 years old with stage I squamous cell lung carcinoma. The J gene is TRBJ1-6, the V gene TRBV6-5; possibly TRBD1 for D (5 bases). The CDR3 DNA is TGTGCCAGCAGATGGAGCGGGGACAATTCACCCCTCCACTTT. This gives the protein CASRWSGDNSPLHF.